The 4 T cell receptor beta chains below all came from one sample that was sequenced in a study of shared clonotypes between healthy human individuals. Sequenced by immunoSEQ multiplex PCR; TCRdb stores in-frame clones only, minus some. The table includes about 330,000 clones, about 74% detected once. Sequenced material: memory CD4+ T cells sorted from blood. Noted subset: CD45RA-negative fraction. Source of these receptors: a man aged 30-40 years in good health.

This clone showed up many times. The J gene is TRBJ2-1, the V gene TRBV14; 7 bases agree with TRBD1. There are 15 residues in the CDR3. In germline, CDR1 is SGHDN, CDR2 FVKESK. J lost 9 bases, V lost 4 bases, and 12 bases had no gene match. The CDR3 DNA follows: TGTGCCAGCAGCCGAGGACAGGTCCCGAGTTTTGAGCAGTTCTTC. This sequence encodes CASSRGQVPSFEQFF.

The chain couples TRBV15 to TRBJ2-3; 8 nucleotides match TRBD1. The V gene end was trimmed by 0 bases and the J gene end by 1 base; junction bases not matched to a gene: 12. The CDR3 runs 19 residues. In germline, CDR1 is LNHNV, CDR2 YYDKDF (reference sequence). Here the CDR3 DNA reads TGTGCCACCAGCAGAGACCCCACCCGCCCGACAGGGGGCACAGATACGCAGTATTTT. It encodes CATSRDPTRPTGGTDTQYF. Full variable domain (missing parts from reference TRBV15 and TRBJ2-3): DAMVIQNPRYQVTQFGKPVTLSCSQTLNHNVMYWYQQKSSQAPKLLFHYYDKDFNNEADTPDNFQSRRPNTSFCFLDIRSPGLGDTAMYLCATSRDPTRPTGGTDTQYFGPGTRLTVL.

This rearrangement joins TRBV5-1 to TRBJ2-7; D is ambiguous. V was cut by 4 bases and J by 4 bases, with 18 bases left in between. CDR1 and CDR2 (germline): SGHRS, YFSETQ. This CDR3 spans 15 amino acids. The CDR3 reads CASSPNAQVLYEQYF. The CDR3 DNA follows: TGCGCCAGCAGCCCCAACGCACAAGTCCTTTACGAGCAGTACTTC. The full variable domain, completed using reference TRBV5-1 and TRBJ2-7, is KAGVTQTPRYLIKTRGQQVTLSCSPISGHRSVSWYQQTPGQGLQFLFEYFSETQRNKGNFPGRFSGRQFSNSRSEMNVSTLELGDSALYLCASSPNAQVLYEQYFGPGTRLTVT.

The chain joins TRBV7-3 to TRBJ2-2; TRBD1 might be the D (5 bases). The germline V and J ends were trimmed by 6 bases and 4 bases, with 12 bases remaining between them. This CDR3 region has 14 residues. Germline lookup yields CDR1 SGHTA and CDR2 FQGTGA. CDR3 sequence: CASSYLRGTGELFF. The CDR3 coding sequence is TGTGCCAGCAGTTATCTTAGGGGCACCGGGGAGCTGTTTTTT.